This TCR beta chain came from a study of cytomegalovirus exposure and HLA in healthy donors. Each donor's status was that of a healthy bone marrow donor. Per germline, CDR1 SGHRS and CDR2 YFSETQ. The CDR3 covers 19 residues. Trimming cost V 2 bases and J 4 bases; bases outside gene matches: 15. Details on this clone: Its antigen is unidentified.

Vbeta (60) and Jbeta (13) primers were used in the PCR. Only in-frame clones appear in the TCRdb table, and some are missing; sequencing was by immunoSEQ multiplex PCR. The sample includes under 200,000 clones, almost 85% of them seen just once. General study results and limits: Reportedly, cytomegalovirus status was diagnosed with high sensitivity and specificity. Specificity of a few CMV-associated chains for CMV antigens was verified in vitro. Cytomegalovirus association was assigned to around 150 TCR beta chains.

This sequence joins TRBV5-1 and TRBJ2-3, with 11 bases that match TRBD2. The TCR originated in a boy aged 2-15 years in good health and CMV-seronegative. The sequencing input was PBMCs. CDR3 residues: CASSLEPGTSGLNADTQYF. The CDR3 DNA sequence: TGCGCCAGCAGCTTAGAACCCGGGACTAGCGGCCTCAACGCAGATACGCAGTATTTT.